The clone carrying this T cell receptor (beta chain) was observed a single time. The protocol was immunoSEQ multiplex PCR, while the TCRdb copy is restricted to in-frame clones and leaves out a portion. Of over 250,000 clones in the sample, roughly 88% were seen once. This sample is drawn from a study of blood T cell repertoires in COVID-19. Whole-study context: Acute and convalescent COVID-19 samples came from the United States, Italy and Spain. PBMCs, B-cell-depleted T cells, or T cells were the source of the cDNA or gDNA that made up the material.

The germline gives CDR1 SGHVS, CDR2 FNYEAQ. Losses at the gene ends were 6 bases for V and 7 bases for J; bases not matched to a gene: 16. CDR3 length: 17 amino acids. The rearrangement links TRBV7-6 to TRBJ2-5, with 11 bases that match TRBD2. The sample consisted of peripheral blood. The clonotype was recovered from a woman in her twenties or thirties with acute or convalescent COVID-19. In nucleotides, the CDR3 is TGTGCCAGCAGTCGGATTAGCGGGAGGGAATCGGGCGGGACCCAGTACTTC. It encodes CASSRISGRESGGTQYF.